This T cell receptor beta chain derives from a study of early T cells in non-severe SARS-CoV-2 infection. Overall study: Chains from this unsorted whole-blood bulk RNA could not be paired.

Each cDNA molecule carried a unique molecular identifier. Each CDR3 protein gets one entry after TCRdb re-called the 5' RACE reads with MiXCR. The sample consists of more than 55,000 distinct CDR3 sequences, around an eighth of them appearing once. Turning to this clonotype: Antigen unknown.

The CDR3 is 12 residues long. Trimming shortened V by 5 bases and J by 2 bases, and 7 bases separated the two germline ends. Germline-derived CDR1 and CDR2 are WSHSY and SAAADI. Study-wide results and limits: The matching step, a VDJdb search, favored anti-spike CD8 responses and missed private and CD4 specificities.

This chain links TRBV10-2 with TRBJ2-7, with no clear D. The sequence was obtained from an adult who was a healthcare worker with PCR-confirmed SARS-CoV-2 infection or an uninfected control (not recorded which). Sequenced input: whole blood. CDR3 sequence: CASSPETYEQYF. The CDR3 DNA follows: TGCGCCAGCAGTCCGGAAACCTACGAGCAGTACTTC.